Listed below are T cell receptor beta chains from one sample, sequenced in a study of T cells in Graves' hyperthyroidism and ophthalmopathy. Each CDR3 protein gets one entry after TCRdb re-called the multiplex PCR reads with MiXCR. This table holds some 420,000 distinct CDR3 sequences, 12% to 15% found once. Sequencing was carried out using blood. The receptors here all came from a woman aged 18 to 35 with Graves' hyperthyroidism. Both conserved end residues are part of each CDR3. Fields, in order: J gene, V gene, CDR3 protein.

>TRBJ2-3|TRBV2
CASSEWGDTGTSASSTDTQYF
>TRBJ2-1|TRBV20-1
CSARASGRHNEQFF
>TRBJ2-7|TRBV2
CASSDRTSGSYEQYF
>TRBJ1-1|TRBV25-1
CASSESGNEAFF
>TRBJ1-6|TRBV28
CASNDRSGQINSPLHF
>TRBJ1-5|TRBV12-3/TRBV12-4
CASSLGNDPGQFNQPQHF
>TRBJ2-2|TRBV14
CASSQDRGVGELFF
>TRBJ1-2|TRBV10-2
CASSERTGACTF
>TRBJ1-2|TRBV28
CASSLSGRGGYTF
>TRBJ1-5|TRBV7-6
CASSPGDRGHQPQHF
>TRBJ2-7|TRBV4-3
CASSQGLAETYEQYF
>TRBJ2-7|TRBV24-1
CATSDLSRGLNYEQYF
>TRBJ1-2|TRBV28
CASSFPGIYGYTF
>TRBJ1-1|TRBV9
CASSGVGGRTEAFF
>TRBJ2-2|TRBV19
CASSMRGANTGELFF
>TRBJ2-7|TRBV11-2
CASSFVGYEQYF
>TRBJ2-7|TRBV6-1
CASSPMDRGQYEQYF
>TRBJ2-1|TRBV6-1
CASSPGLASNEQFF
>TRBJ2-5|TRBV7-2
CASSYQGASETQYF
>TRBJ1-1|TRBV28
CASSLDRGQNTEAFF
>TRBJ1-3|TRBV18
CASSPGTLGNTIYF
>TRBJ2-7|TRBV28
CASGSGLLAYEQYF
>TRBJ2-3|TRBV28
CASSTGTGITDTQYF
>TRBJ2-7|TRBV7-9
CASSFGGAEYEQYF
>TRBJ2-7|TRBV7-8
CASSSLGEVAGQQYF
>TRBJ1-4|TRBV6-1
CASRPTTGGGLKLFF
>TRBJ2-3|TRBV27
CASSLLTGVTDTQYF
>TRBJ2-1|TRBV12-3/TRBV12-4
CASSFSGLDILKQFF
>TRBJ2-7|TRBV7-9
CASSSPGQGSYEQYF
>TRBJ2-3|TRBV15
CATSSDFDTQYF
>TRBJ2-7|TRBV3-1
CASSQTDAAGTSSYEQYF
>TRBJ1-6|TRBV12-3/TRBV12-4
CAREGQTNSPLHF
>TRBJ2-1|TRBV6-5
CASSYPGTYNEQFF
>TRBJ1-4|TRBV11-3
CASSLDRRDRGPTTNEKLFF
>TRBJ2-5|TRBV6-1
CASSLGTGGAETQYF
>TRBJ2-1|TRBV2
CASQESGGNEQFF
>TRBJ2-6|TRBV6-1
CASSSSGANVLTF
>TRBJ2-2|TRBV27
CASAQGENTGELFF
>TRBJ2-7|TRBV6-5
CASRTGQGDYEQYF
>TRBJ1-3|TRBV7-8
CASSLGPPSGRHTIYF
>TRBJ2-7|TRBV24-1
CATSAAGPYEQYF
>TRBJ1-2|TRBV19
CASSPGTGGVSYGYTF
>TRBJ2-1|TRBV9
CASSVGLGANEQFF
>TRBJ1-1|TRBV6-2/TRBV6-3
CASSFVGGSLEAFF
>TRBJ1-1|TRBV28
CASSPRGQGAAEAFF
>TRBJ2-2|TRBV11-2
CASSPWGARGNTGELFF
>TRBJ1-5|TRBV6-1
CASSTGGVFSNQPQHF
>TRBJ1-5|TRBV2
CASDQGRQPQHF
>TRBJ1-5|TRBV7-8
CASSPLQPNSNQPQHF
>TRBJ1-1|TRBV10-3
CAISMTAGMNTEAFF
>TRBJ2-5|TRBV28
CASSPRDRETQYF
>TRBJ1-5|TRBV7-8
CASSQREGSQPQHF
>TRBJ2-7|TRBV20-1
CSASGRAEYEQYF